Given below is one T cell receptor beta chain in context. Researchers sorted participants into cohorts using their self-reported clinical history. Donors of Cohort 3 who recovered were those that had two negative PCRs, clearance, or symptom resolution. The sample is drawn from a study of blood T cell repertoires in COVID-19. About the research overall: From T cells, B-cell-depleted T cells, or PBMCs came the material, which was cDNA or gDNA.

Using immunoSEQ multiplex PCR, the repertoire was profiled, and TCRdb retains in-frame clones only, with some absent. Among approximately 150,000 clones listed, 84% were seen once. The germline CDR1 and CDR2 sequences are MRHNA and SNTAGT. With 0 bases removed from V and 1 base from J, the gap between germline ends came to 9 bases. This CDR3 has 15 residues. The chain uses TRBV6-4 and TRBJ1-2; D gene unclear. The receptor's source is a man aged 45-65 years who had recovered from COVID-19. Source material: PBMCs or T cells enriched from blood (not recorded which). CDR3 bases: TGTGCCAGCAGTGACTCAGCAGGTTTTAACTATGGCTACACCTTC. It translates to CASSDSAGFNYGYTF.